The next 32 T cell receptor beta chains were all read from a single sample in a study of graft-versus-host responses after intestinal transplantation. Assay used: immunoSEQ multiplex PCR; TCRdb lists only in-frame clones, some missing. The sample lists some 96,000 clones; 75% to 95% were seen once. Sequenced here: PBMCs, sampled roughly 68 weeks after intestinal transplant. Every receptor here comes from a human patient who received an intestinal transplant, so some T cells may come from the graft donor.

This chain links TRBV2 with TRBJ2-7; D unclear. CDR3 length: 14 amino acids. V was clipped by 2 bases and J by 6 bases, with 14 bases between them. CDR1 is SNHLY and CDR2 is FYNNEI in the germline V gene. The chain's CDR3 is CASSEPRRGTEQYF. The CDR3 DNA reads as TGTGCCAGCAGTGAACCCCGCAGAGGTACCGAGCAGTACTTC.

V and J are TRBV5-4 and TRBJ1-4; 7 bases line up with TRBD1. Trimming at V came to 5 bases and at J to 4 bases, leaving 5 bases not matched to a gene. CDR1 and CDR2 (germline): SGHNT, YYREEE (reference sequence). CDR3 length: 14 amino acids. CDR3 protein: CASSSGQINEKLFF. As DNA, the CDR3 is TGTGCCAGCAGTTCGGGACAGATTAATGAAAAACTGTTTTTT.

This chain joins TRBV6-5 and TRBJ1-3; maybe TRBD1 (6 bases). The germline CDR1 and CDR2 sequences are MNHEY and SVGAGI. The CDR3 covers 15 residues. The V gene lost 0 bases and the J gene lost 2 bases, with 8 bases spanning the gap. The CDR3 here is CASSYSAGAGNTIYF. The CDR3 coding sequence is TGTGCCAGCAGTTACTCGGCAGGGGCTGGAAACACCATATATTTT.

V gene TRBV9 combines with J gene TRBJ1-2; TRBD1 is a possible D gene (5 bases). Deletions cut 0 bases from V and 4 bases from J, with 10 bases between. The V gene's germline CDR1 is SGDLS and CDR2 YYNGEE. The CDR3 contains 14 residues. The DNA of the CDR3 is TGTGCCAGCAGCGTAGGGGGCTCGGGCTATGGCTACACCTTC. Its translation: CASSVGGSGYGYTF.

The chain joins TRBV7-2 to TRBJ1-6; D is perhaps TRBD1 (5 bases). Trimming cost V 2 bases and J 10 bases, with 21 bases left between them. The germline CDR1 and CDR2 sequences are SGHTA and FQGNSA. CDR3 length: 17 residues. The CDR3 is CASSLTGGRRAGSPLHF. The CDR3 coding sequence is TGTGCCAGCAGCTTAACCGGGGGTCGGAGGGCTGGATCACCCCTCCACTTT.

CDR3 bases: TGTGCCAGCAGCTTGGTCGTGGACAGGGTTGACTATGGCTACACCTTC. Its translation is CASSLVVDRVDYGYTF. The chain joins TRBV5-5 to TRBJ1-2, with 8 nucleotides matching TRBD1. The CDR3 has 16 residues. Trimming took 0 bases from V and 3 from J; bases not matched to a gene: 7. CDR1 and CDR2 from the germline V gene are SGHKS and YYEKEE (reference sequence).

This rearrangement joins TRBV6-5 to TRBJ2-7, with D hard to call. The CDR3 is 13 amino acids. Germline-derived CDR1 and CDR2 are MNHEY and SVGAGI. Trimming took 2 bases from V and 0 from J, leaving 5 bases between them. Written as DNA, the CDR3 is TGTGCCAGCAGTTACCGAGACTCCTACGAGCAGTACTTC. It yields the protein CASSYRDSYEQYF.

The count of this clone is one. The gene calls are TRBV5-1 and TRBJ1-1; D is uncertain. Germline V gene sequence: CDR1 SGHRS, CDR2 YFSETQ. With 2 bases removed from V and 7 bases from J, the gap between germline ends came to 9 bases. The CDR3 sequence is 12 residues long. The CDR3 is CASSFGRDEAFF. The CDR3 bases are TGCGCCAGCAGCTTTGGGCGAGATGAAGCTTTCTTT.

A few counts support this clone. The chain links TRBV19 to TRBJ1-1; D is ambiguous. Trimming left V 7 bases short and J 1 base short, with 13 bases between. Germline-derived CDR1 and CDR2 are LNHDA and SQIVND (reference sequence). This CDR3 spans 14 amino acids. The CDR3 DNA is TGTGCCAGTACCCCGGGCAGGCCGAACACTGAAGCTTTCTTT. The encoded protein is CASTPGRPNTEAFF.

This clone was detected once. This chain links TRBV15 with TRBJ2-2; 9 bases line up with TRBD1. This CDR3 region has 15 residues. CDR1 is LNHNV and CDR2 is YYDKDF in the germline V gene (reference sequence). V was clipped by 3 bases and J by 7 bases; unmatched bases: 6. Here the CDR3 DNA reads TGTGCCACCAGCAGCCCAGGACAGGGGTACGGGGAGCTGTTTTTT. Encoded protein: CATSSPGQGYGELFF.

The chain links TRBV7-6 to TRBJ2-3; a weak D match, TRBD1 (5 bases). CDR1 is SGHVS and CDR2 is FNYEAQ in the germline V gene. The CDR3 length is 14 residues. V was cut by 5 bases and J by 4 bases, with 13 bases left in between. The CDR3 coding sequence is TGTGCCAGCAGCACCCAGGGATGGGCAGATACGCAGTATTTT. The encoded protein is CASSTQGWADTQYF.

This rearrangement joins TRBV13 to TRBJ2-1; D is possibly TRBD2 (5 bases). The CDR3 is 15 residues long. The V end was cut by 2 bases, the J end by 0 bases, with 8 bases between. The V gene's germline CDR1 is PRHDT and CDR2 FYEKMQ (reference sequence). CDR3 in amino acids: CASSLYRGSYNEQFF. DNA of the CDR3: TGTGCCAGCAGCTTATACCGGGGCTCCTACAATGAGCAGTTCTTC.

The chain links TRBV29-1 to TRBJ1-3; D gene uncertain. Germline CDR1 is SQVTM and CDR2 is ANQGSEA. The V and J ends lost 4 bases and 0 bases respectively, with 4 bases between them. The CDR3 length is 12 residues. The CDR3 region is CSVGISGNTIYF. The CDR3 coding sequence is TGCAGCGTTGGGATCTCTGGAAACACCATATATTTT.

The V call is TRBV7-9, the J call TRBJ1-3; no reliable D call. With 5 bases removed from V and 2 bases from J, the gap between germline ends came to 10 bases. CDR1 and CDR2 from the germline V gene are SEHNR and FQNEAQ (reference sequence). This CDR3 region has 14 residues. CDR3 residues: CASSPKRAGNTIYF. The CDR3 region has the DNA TGTGCCAGCAGCCCCAAGAGGGCTGGAAACACCATATATTTT.

The chain is built from TRBV14 and TRBJ1-2, with D uncertain. Germline V CDR1 and CDR2: SGHDN, FVKESK. This CDR3 has 17 residues. Deletions cut 0 bases from V and 4 bases from J, with 18 bases between. This chain's CDR3 is CASSQDRTLRPGYGYTF. CDR3 nucleotide sequence: TGTGCCAGCAGCCAAGATCGGACCCTTCGGCCTGGCTATGGCTACACCTTC.

The J gene is TRBJ2-7, the V gene TRBV6-5; D is ambiguous. This CDR3 has 15 amino acids. Germline CDR1 MNHEY, CDR2 SVGAGI. V gave up 0 bases and J gave up 0 bases, with 9 bases separating them. The CDR3 nucleotides are TGTGCCAGCAGTTACTCCGGTTCACTCTCCTACGAGCAGTACTTC. Translated, it gives CASSYSGSLSYEQYF.

The chain carries TRBV5-4 and TRBJ2-7, with 9 nucleotides matching TRBD1. The CDR3 is made up of 15 amino acids. CDR1 SGHNT and CDR2 YYREEE come from the germline V gene (reference sequence). V trimming: 2 bases; J trimming: 1 base; junction bases outside the gene matches: 4. The CDR3 here is CASSLSGTGSYEQYF. In nucleotides, the CDR3 is TGTGCCAGCAGCTTATCTGGGACAGGGTCCTACGAGCAGTACTTC.

The chain carries TRBV19 and TRBJ2-7; no clear D. CDR1 is LNHDA, CDR2 SQIVND, per germline (reference sequence). Trimming removed 5 bases at V and 2 bases at J, with 16 bases between. The CDR3 runs 15 residues. CDR3 sequence: CASSAPGPYAYEQYF. DNA of the CDR3: TGTGCCAGTAGTGCACCCGGGCCCTACGCCTACGAGCAGTACTTC.

The chain uses TRBV2 and TRBJ2-7; 12 bases match TRBD2. This CDR3 is 15 amino acids long. With 6 bases clipped from V and 2 bases from J, the junction kept 5 bases outside the gene matches. Germline-derived CDR1 and CDR2 are SNHLY and FYNNEI. The CDR3, as DNA: TGTGCCAGCAGGGCTAGCGGGGGGGTTACCTACGAGCAGTACTTC. Amino acid sequence: CASRASGGVTYEQYF.

This chain links TRBV6-6 with TRBJ1-5; tentative D call: TRBD1 (5 bases). The germline V gene encodes CDR1 MNHNY and CDR2 SVGAGI (reference sequence). The CDR3 has 13 amino acids. V lost 4 bases and J lost 6, with 10 bases in between. CDR3 region: CASSSSGGQPQHF. The CDR3 DNA follows: TGTGCCAGCAGTTCCTCCGGGGGTCAGCCCCAGCATTTT.

V gene TRBV4-1 combines with J gene TRBJ2-7; D remains unclear. In germline, CDR1 is MGHRA, CDR2 YSYEKL. The germline V and J ends were trimmed by 1 base and 7 bases, with 11 bases remaining between them. This CDR3 is built from 13 residues. The CDR3 spells CASSQGASEEQYF. The CDR3 region has the DNA TGCGCCAGCAGCCAAGGGGCCAGTGAAGAGCAGTACTTC.

This chain connects TRBV13 to TRBJ2-7, with 9 bases aligning to TRBD2. V shed 5 bases and J 3 bases; nucleotides not matched to a gene: 5. The CDR3 consists of 14 residues. Germline CDR1 is PRHDT and CDR2 is FYEKMQ (reference sequence). CDR3 DNA sequence: TGTGCCAGCAGCCAAAAACTAGCGGGCTACGAGCAGTACTTC. This codes for CASSQKLAGYEQYF. The full variable domain, rest sourced from reference TRBV13 and TRBJ2-7, is AAGVIQSPRHLIKEKRETATLKCYPIPRHDTVYWYQQGPGQDPQFLISFYEKMQSDKGSIPDRFSAQQFSDYHSELNMSSLELGDSALYFCASSQKLAGYEQYFGPGTRLTVT.

V and J are TRBV4-1 and TRBJ1-1; D is possibly TRBD1 (5 bases). Germline V lookup: CDR1 MGHRA, CDR2 YSYEKL. The CDR3 has 13 residues. Deletions cut 4 bases from V and 6 bases from J, with 12 bases between. CDR3 region: CASSPRGAPEAFF. CDR3 DNA sequence: TGCGCCAGCAGCCCACGAGGGGCCCCTGAAGCTTTCTTT.

The chain couples TRBV2 to TRBJ2-3; TRBD1 aligns across 10 bases. The CDR3 length is 15 residues. The germline CDR1 and CDR2 sequences are SNHLY and FYNNEI. V shed 6 bases and J 3 bases; nucleotides not matched to a gene: 6. In DNA form, the CDR3 reads TGTGCCAGCAGCGACAGGGGGCGCGGGACAGATACGCAGTATTTT. Encoded protein: CASSDRGRGTDTQYF. Variable domain in full (rest from reference TRBV2 and TRBJ2-3): EPEVTQTPSHQVTQMGQEVILRCVPISNHLYFYWYRQILGQKVEFLVSFYNNEISEKSEIFDDQFSVERPDGSNFTLKIRSTKLEDSAMYFCASSDRGRGTDTQYFGPGTRLTVL.

The genes are TRBV6-1 and TRBJ2-5; TRBD2 matches 11 bases. The length of the CDR3 is 14 residues. V shed 6 bases, J shed 3 bases, and the junction held 3 bases outside the gene matches. Germline CDR1 is MNHNS and CDR2 is SASEGT. Here the CDR3 reads CASSLGLAEETQYF. The DNA of the CDR3 is TGTGCCAGCAGCCTGGGACTAGCGGAAGAGACCCAGTACTTC.

The J gene is TRBJ1-1, the V gene TRBV10-3; no clear D gene. Trimming took off 7 bases at V and 4 bases at J, with 13 bases between the two ends. The V gene's germline CDR1 is ENHRY and CDR2 SYGVKD. The CDR3 extends over 13 amino acids. CDR3 DNA sequence: TGTGCCATCACCGAGAGTGTGGGCACTGAAGCTTTCTTT. Residues: CAITESVGTEAFF.

The chain has TRBV9 and TRBJ1-2; D gene uncertain. Looked up from germline, CDR1 is SGDLS and CDR2 is YYNGEE. V gave up 0 bases and J gave up 2 bases, with 11 bases separating them. The CDR3 is 15 amino acids. CDR3 coding DNA: TGTGCCAGCAGCGTAGAGGCAGTTCTCAACTATGGCTACACCTTC. Translation: CASSVEAVLNYGYTF.

V is TRBV5-1 and J is TRBJ1-1; no reliable D call. In germline, CDR1 is SGHRS, CDR2 YFSETQ. This CDR3 has 13 amino acids. V was pared by 4 bases and J by 2 bases, with 9 bases between. For the CDR3, the DNA is TGCGCCAGCAGCCAACGACAAAACACTGAAGCTTTCTTT. Translating it yields CASSQRQNTEAFF.

Comment on this clone: A read error may produce the germline difference seen at one junction end. The CDR3 DNA reads as TGTGCCAGCAGGAAGGACAGTACAGATGCGCAGTATTTT. Protein product: CASRKDSTDAQYF. V and J are TRBV9 and TRBJ2-3; TRBD1 might be the D (6 bases). The CDR3 is 13 residues long. Germline-derived CDR1 and CDR2 are SGDLS and YYNGEE.

The chain carries TRBV16 and TRBJ2-7, with D possibly being TRBD2 (6 bases). Germline V gives CDR1 KGHSY, CDR2 FQNENV. The CDR3 has 13 residues. V lost 5 bases and J 4 bases, leaving 12 bases between the germline ends. The CDR3 DNA reads TGTGCCAGCAGCGGGGGGACGGAATACGAGCAGTACTTC. Residues: CASSGGTEYEQYF.

This clone was counted only a few times. The chain couples TRBV6-4 to TRBJ2-1, with 12 nucleotides matching TRBD2. The ends lost 6 bases at V and 2 bases at J; junction bases unmatched: 2. The CDR3 has 15 residues. Per the germline V gene, CDR1 is MRHNA and CDR2 is SNTAGT. This chain's CDR3 is CASSLAGGTYNEQFF. CDR3 DNA: TGTGCCAGCAGCCTAGCGGGGGGGACCTACAATGAGCAGTTCTTC.

This chain uses TRBV7-2 with TRBJ2-5; 12 nucleotides agree with TRBD2. From germline, CDR1 is SGHTA and CDR2 FQGNSA. The V and J ends lost 0 bases and 2 bases, in that order; junction bases with no gene match: 1. The CDR3 is made up of 16 amino acids. The DNA for the CDR3 is TGTGCCAGCAGCTTAGCGGGGACTAGCGGGCAAGAGACCCAGTACTTC. Translation: CASSLAGTSGQETQYF.